A selection of T cell receptor beta chains follows, all from one sample in a study of cytomegalovirus exposure and HLA in healthy donors. The data were produced by immunoSEQ multiplex PCR, yet TCRdb's version contains in-frame clones alone and is incomplete. The table lists some 150,000 clones, around 79% of them singletons. The source material was PBMCs. The receptors were sampled from a man aged 25 to 40 in good health and CMV-seropositive. Each CDR3 is given with its conserved first and last residue. D genes are given only for firm matches.

cdr3_nt	cdr3_aa	d_call	v_call	j_call
TGTGCCACCAGCAGCGCCGGGACAGGGTCCTACAATGAGCAGTTCTTC	CATSSAGTGSYNEQFF	TRBD1	TRBV15	TRBJ2-1
TGTGCCAGCTCACCGGACAGGATAGATTATGGCTACACCTTC	CASSPDRIDYGYTF	TRBD1	TRBV18	TRBJ1-2
TGTGCCAGCAGCTTTAAGGGGGCTAACTATGGCTACACCTTC	CASSFKGANYGYTF	-	TRBV7-2	TRBJ1-2
TGTGCCAGCAGGTTTGCGGGACAGGGGGCGATACGTAGCTACGAGCAGTACTTC	CASRFAGQGAIRSYEQYF	TRBD1	TRBV28	TRBJ2-7
TGTGCCAGCAACCACCGAATTCAGGGTAGGCAGCCCCAGCATTTT	CASNHRIQGRQPQHF	-	TRBV5-6	TRBJ1-5
TGTGCCAGCAGTCCCGGGACAGATTATGGCTACACCTTC	CASSPGTDYGYTF	TRBD1	TRBV6-5	TRBJ1-2
TGTGCCAGCAGCTTAGCTGACAGGGGAGGCGAAAAACTGTTTTTT	CASSLADRGGEKLFF	TRBD1	TRBV7-8	TRBJ1-4
TGTGCCAGCAGTTACTCCCCGGGACAGGGAACCGGGGAGCTGTTTTTT	CASSYSPGQGTGELFF	TRBD1	TRBV6-5	TRBJ2-2
TGTGCCAGCAGACCTGGAGGGGATAGAATTGGAAACACCATATATTTT	CASRPGGDRIGNTIYF	-	TRBV28	TRBJ1-3
TGTGCCAGCAAACTAAACACAGGGGAATCGGAGGGCTACACCTTC	CASKLNTGESEGYTF	TRBD1	TRBV7-2	TRBJ1-2
TGTGCCAGCAGCGCTTCTCTAGGTTACAATGAGCAGTTCTTC	CASSASLGYNEQFF	-	TRBV9	TRBJ2-1
TGTGCCAGCAGTTATTCGGACAGGGTATACTATGGCTACACCTTC	CASSYSDRVYYGYTF	TRBD1	TRBV6-5	TRBJ1-2
TGCGCCAGCAGCCCCGGGGATTATGGCTACACCTTC	CASSPGDYGYTF	-	TRBV4-1	TRBJ1-2
TGTGCCAGCAGTTTTCGGGGAATCCCCTACGAGCAGTACTTC	CASSFRGIPYEQYF	-	TRBV28	TRBJ2-7
TGTGCCATCATGGGTGACAGGGGGGCCTACCACTACACCTTC	CAIMGDRGAYHYTF	TRBD1	TRBV10-3	TRBJ1-2
TGTGCCAGCAGTCGAGGACAGGACACTGAAGCTTTCTTT	CASSRGQDTEAFF	TRBD1	TRBV6-5	TRBJ1-1
TGTGCCAGCAGCTTAGACGGGAGCACAGATACGCAGTATTTT	CASSLDGSTDTQYF	-	TRBV11-3	TRBJ2-3
TGTGCCAGCGGATGGACAGCTACAGATACGCAGTATTTT	CASGWTATDTQYF	-	TRBV6-1	TRBJ2-3
TGTGCCAGCACTCAACGGGGGGGCACAGATACGCAGTATTTT	CASTQRGGTDTQYF	TRBD2	TRBV7-2	TRBJ2-3
TGTGCCAGCAGCTCACGGGGGATAGGGGTTGGGAAACTGTTTTTT	CASSSRGIGVGKLFF	-	TRBV7-2	TRBJ1-4
TGTGCCAGCAGTCCCGGGACAGGGGGCAGGAACATTCAGTACTTC	CASSPGTGGRNIQYF	TRBD1	TRBV28	TRBJ2-4
TGTGCCAGCAGCTTTTGGCAGGGGGTCCACGAGCAGTACTTC	CASSFWQGVHEQYF	TRBD1	TRBV7-9	TRBJ2-7
TGTGCCAGTTGGGGGGGAGGGGCAGGGGCCCTTGAAGCTTTCTTT	CASWGGGAGALEAFF	-	TRBV6-5	TRBJ1-1
TGTGCCCAATCAGGACTAGCGGGAGGCGAGCAGTACTTC	CAQSGLAGGEQYF	TRBD2	TRBV10-3	TRBJ2-7